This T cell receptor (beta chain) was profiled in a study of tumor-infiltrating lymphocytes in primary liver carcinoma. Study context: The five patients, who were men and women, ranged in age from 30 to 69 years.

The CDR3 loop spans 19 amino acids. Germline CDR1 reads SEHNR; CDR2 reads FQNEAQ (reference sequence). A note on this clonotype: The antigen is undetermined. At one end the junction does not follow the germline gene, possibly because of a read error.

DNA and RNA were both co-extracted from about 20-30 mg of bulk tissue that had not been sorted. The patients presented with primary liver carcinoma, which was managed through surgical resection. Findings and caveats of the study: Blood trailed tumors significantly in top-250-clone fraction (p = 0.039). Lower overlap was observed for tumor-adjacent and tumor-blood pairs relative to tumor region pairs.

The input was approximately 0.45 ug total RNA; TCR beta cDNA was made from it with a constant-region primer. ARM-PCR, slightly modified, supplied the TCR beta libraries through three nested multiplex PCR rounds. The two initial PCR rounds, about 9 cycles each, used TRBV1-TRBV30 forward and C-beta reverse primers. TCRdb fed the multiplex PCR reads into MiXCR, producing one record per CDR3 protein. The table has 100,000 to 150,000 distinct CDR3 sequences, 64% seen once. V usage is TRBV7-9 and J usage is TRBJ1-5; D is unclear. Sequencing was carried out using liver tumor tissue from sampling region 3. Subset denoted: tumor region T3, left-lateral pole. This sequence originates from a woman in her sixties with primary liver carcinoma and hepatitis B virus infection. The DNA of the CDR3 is TGTGCCAGCAGCTTTGGACGAAATTTACCCGGAAAAACAAATCGGCCCCAGCATTTT. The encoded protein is CASSFGRNLPGKTNRPQHF.